Reported below is one T cell receptor (beta chain). This clone was observed a few times. Its cognate antigen has yet to be identified. No quality values exist for individual bases; no much larger clone is one base distant. The sample comes from a study of blood T cell repertoires in COVID-19 (dated by TCRdb to about 2020). The study in broad terms: The collaborator samples originated in the United States, Italy and Spain and spanned the acute and convalescent phases of COVID-19. The material from the prospective study consisted of cDNA or gDNA derived from T cells, B-cell-depleted T cells, or PBMCs. Subjects who had been exposed to COVID-19, were actively infected with it, or had recovered from it provided the deeply sampled blood TCRbeta repertoires that made up the dataset. A freely available public database, intended as a resource for researchers studying the immune response to SARS-CoV-2, is where the repertoires were released. The samples were drawn from the first 160 participants of the ongoing ImmuneRACE study and from 950 to 1,500 subjects provided by 6 global collaborators. The sample metadata nearly always contained a de-identified subject ID, COVID-19 status, age in years and sex. Where available, HLA class I and class II types were obtained from metadata supplied by the sample provider rather than from assay-based typing.

Each collaborating institution followed its own protocols to collect whole blood in K2EDTA tubes. For TCRbeta analysis, collaborator samples were shipped as frozen whole blood, as isolated PBMCs, or as DNA extracted from either sample type. Results and caveats for the whole study, not just this receptor: Clinical and demographic metadata were provided uncurated, with the amount varying by source and participant.

The immunoSEQ Assay, a bias-controlled multiplex PCR, was used to amplify TCRbeta CDR3 regions from genomic DNA. The authors processed their data as follows. Nucleated cell counts per sample were estimated from amplification of reference gene primers within the assay. Sequence reads were collapsed and filtered to measure the absolute abundance of every unique TCRbeta CDR3 rearrangement. For each sample, productive Simpson clonality was calculated as the square root of Simpson's diversity index across productive rearrangements. TCRdb limited this immuneACCESS table to in-frame rearrangements with V and J called. A share of clones is missing; checked studies link under half to unresolved V genes, and the rest is unexplained. The DNA was the basis for D and trimming; V, J and clone size are from that table. In all, the sample holds approximately 240,000 clones, and 82% of those were seen once. 4% to 6% of the sample belongs to the ten largest clones.

The specimen sequenced was peripheral blood. This TCR was recovered from a woman aged 80 or over with active or convalescent COVID-19.

The sequence in DNA is TGCGCCAGCATTCGTAAGGGGCGGCCCCAAGAGACCCAGTACTTC. Its protein product is CASIRKGRPQETQYF. Recombination linked TRBV23-1 to TRBJ2-5, and the D gene may be TRBD1, 5 bases matching. TRBV23-1 is an ORF, with its function uncertain. There are 15 amino acids in the CDR3, from cysteine to phenylalanine inclusive. Only CDR3 DNA is held: 45 bases, read in frame from base 1. The trim is 7 bases for V and 1 base for J, with a gap of 16 bases between the germline ends.